This is a list of T cell receptor beta chains from one sample in a study of blood T cell repertoires in COVID-19. Sequencing used immunoSEQ multiplex PCR; TCRdb keeps in-frame clones, though not all of them. The sample has some 280,000 clones; approximately 90% are singletons. The sequenced material came from peripheral blood. All receptors come from a woman under 40 with active or convalescent COVID-19. CDR3s leave out the opening cysteine and the closing phenylalanine or tryptophan. The D gene is left open where the match is weak. Not all rows give a size; the values are once, few, many and, for expanded clones, a class.

d_call clone_size v_call cdr3_aa
NA few TRBV7-2 ASSLGGSDTQY
NA once TRBV18 ASSPPLGAGQPQH
TRBD1 NA TRBV19 ASSIDMTGGDTQY
TRBD1 NA TRBV6-1 ASSEYRGYGEKLF
TRBD2 NA TRBV24-1 ATSGERGLLYNEQF
NA few TRBV28 AAGRGGGRGSPLH
TRBD1 NA TRBV30 AWSRQGNQPQH
NA NA TRBV11-2 ASSLIGGAPYEQY
NA NA TRBV18 ASSSGQLLSGANVLT
NA NA TRBV29-1 SVGGFAGELF
NA NA TRBV4-2 ASSQGSGGGGTDTQY
TRBD1 few TRBV3-1/TRBV3-2 ASSQATGAGYNEQF
NA NA TRBV2 ASNGQSNYGYT
TRBD2 NA TRBV7-6 ASSVRAGGTDTQY
TRBD2 NA TRBV5-4 ASSLRLAGGTSETQY
TRBD1 NA TRBV5-1 ASSGTGLKSYEQY
NA NA TRBV7-2 ASSLTGFNEQY
TRBD1 NA TRBV30 AWSNRGREETQY
NA NA TRBV6-1 ASSGTASFLSGANVLT
NA NA TRBV5-1 ASSSGTGTDTQY
TRBD1 NA TRBV27 ASSSRTGVGDIQY
NA once TRBV3-1/TRBV3-2 ASSPRRGKNSPLH
TRBD1 NA TRBV24-1 ATSDSPGQGFSGANVLT
TRBD2 NA TRBV7-3 ASSPSSGTDTQY
NA NA TRBV6-5 ASRSQRSNSPLH
TRBD1 once TRBV5-3 ARSGQGSATEAF
TRBD1 NA TRBV5-6 ASSLTHRGANYGYT
NA NA TRBV5-1 ASSPTQGSSTWYEQY
NA NA TRBV15 ATSGRGNQPQH
TRBD1 once TRBV5-8 ASSLRGQKNEKLF
TRBD1 NA TRBV19 ASPSGQENSYEQY
TRBD1 once TRBV29-1 SVSEGTGSLMNTEAF
NA NA TRBV12-3/TRBV12-4 ASSLLGGSPLH
TRBD1 NA TRBV7-2 ASSFNRGLEETQY
NA once TRBV5-1 ASSWTSNTGELF
TRBD2 NA TRBV6-2/TRBV6-3 ASSPSGGTDTQY
NA once TRBV23-1 ASSHPIGQQSTDTQY
NA NA TRBV3-1/TRBV3-2 ASRGAVSGNTIY
NA NA TRBV5-6 ASSRRGNTEAF
NA once TRBV21-1 ASSARSTNQPQH
NA NA TRBV29-1 SVATNTEAF
NA few TRBV18 ASSPRNSIEKLF
TRBD2 NA TRBV13 ASSRRRASGVNEQF
NA NA TRBV6-5 ASSYTIFREANEQY